This T cell receptor (beta chain) was observed in a study of siplizumab effects on memory and regulatory T cells. V was trimmed by 1 base and J by 4 bases, leaving 5 bases between them. The CDR3 has 12 residues. From germline, CDR1 is SGHAT and CDR2 FQNNGV. Study-wide points: Apparently more diverse than memory cells, naive T cells also seemed major alloresponse contributors. Mappable alloreactive CD4+ clones came from Treg cells about 69% of the time on average with siplizumab, against approximately 25% in controls.

Generated by immunoSEQ multiplex PCR, the TCRdb table keeps only in-frame clones and is missing some. This sample has about 100,000 clones, with 92% found just once. Comments on this clone: Its specificity is unknown.

Sequencing was done on a sample of Tregs sorted from blood. This clonotype was obtained from a human donor in good health. The genes are TRBV11-2 and TRBJ2-7; no clear D. In nucleotides, the CDR3 is TGTGCCAGCAGCTTAGGCGTATACGAGCAGTACTTC. It yields the protein CASSLGVYEQYF. The whole variable domain, remainder taken from reference TRBV11-2 and TRBJ2-7, is EAGVAQSPRYKIIEKRQSVAFWCNPISGHATLYWYQQILGQGPKLLIQFQNNGVVDDSQLPKDRFSAERLKGVDSTLKIQPAKLEDSAVYLCASSLGVYEQYFGPGTRLTVT.